The TCR beta chain described here comes from a study of blood T cell repertoires in COVID-19. Looking at the study overall: Whether acute or convalescent, the COVID-19 samples came from the United States, Italy and Spain. T cells, B-cell-depleted T cells, or PBMCs supplied cDNA or gDNA.

The study counted Cohort 3 donors as recovered given two negative PCRs, clearance, or symptom resolution. The CDR3 runs to 17 residues. J was trimmed by 7 bases and V by 4 bases; bases with no gene match: 13. Germline assignment: CDR1 MNHNS and CDR2 SASEGT. This clone was detected once. As originally analysed: Reference gene primer amplification yielded estimated nucleated cell counts. Libraries were prepared by immunoSEQ multiplex PCR; TCRdb keeps only in-frame clonotypes and omits some of them. The V and J calls and clone size were taken over from that table, and D and trimming were inferred from the DNA. This table holds around 170,000 clones, roughly 82% found once.

Sequencing was performed on PBMCs or T cells enriched from blood (not recorded which). This sequence was found in a woman aged 30 to 39 who had recovered from COVID-19. The rearrangement uses TRBV6-1 and TRBJ1-5; 10 positions agree with TRBD1. CDR3 amino acids: CASSGHRDRGRGQPQHF. CDR3 bases: TGTGCCAGCAGTGGCCACCGCGACAGGGGGCGAGGACAGCCCCAGCATTTT.